Here is one T cell receptor (beta chain) with its context. Its binding antigen is unknown. No much larger clone exists at a distance of one base, and base qualities are not known. Library preparation used the immunoSEQ multiplex PCR assay. TCRdb obtained this table from immuneACCESS and retained in-frame rearrangements with V and J assigned. These tables miss some clones; where compared with another copy, unresolved V genes account for less than half of the shortfall, and the remainder is unexplained. The sample has some 60,000 clones on record, about nine tenths of them singletons. In total, the top ten clones hold roughly 2.7% of the sample. This specimen belongs to a study of T cell changes during pregnancy in multiple sclerosis (dated by TCRdb to between 2019 and 2020). About the investigation overall: In women with multiple sclerosis, the researchers looked at how the T cell repertoire shifted as pregnancy progressed.

In the germline V gene (reference sequence), CDR1 corresponds to SEHNR and CDR2 to FQNEAQ. Unmatched junction bases come to 5, with V trimmed by 0 bases and J by 6 bases. Spanning cysteine to phenylalanine, the CDR3 consists of 15 amino acids. This entry keeps only the CDR3 DNA: 45 bases, framed from base 1. The V gene is TRBV7-9 and the J gene is TRBJ1-5; 7 central nucleotides agree with TRBD1. The specimen was peripheral blood, collected in the second trimester of pregnancy. This sequence was found in a female donor in good health, enrolled as a control in a pregnancy study. The nucleotide sequence is TGTGCCAGCAGCTTAGCCGGCAGGGGGTCTCAGCCCCAGCATTTT. It translates as CASSLAGRGSQPQHF. The variable domain in full, with residues beyond the CDR3 obtained from the reference TRBV7-9 and TRBJ1-5 genes, is DTGVSQNPRHKITKRGQNVTFRCDPISEHNRLYWYRQTLGQGPEFLTYFQNEAQLEKSRLLSDRFSAERPKGSFSTLEIQRTEQGDSAMYLCASSLAGRGSQPQHFGDGTRLSIL.